These T cell receptor beta chains were read from a single sample in a study of blood T cell repertoires in COVID-19. TCRdb keeps only in-frame clones here, not all; method: immunoSEQ multiplex PCR. The sample includes about 270,000 clones, just over 90% of them seen just once. Sequencing was performed on PBMCs or T cells enriched from blood (not recorded which). These receptors originate from a woman between 40 and 50 years old with acute COVID-19. Both conserved end residues are part of each CDR3. The D gene is left open where the match is weak. Clone size appears in some rows only: once, few, many, or a class for an expanded clone.

cdr3_aa: CASSSPVAGVYNEQFF; cdr3_nt: TGTGCCAGCAGTTCCCCGGTAGCGGGGGTGTACAATGAGCAGTTCTTC; v_call: TRBV6-2/TRBV6-3; clone_size: .; j_call: TRBJ2-1; d_call: TRBD2
cdr3_aa: CASSLSQGSSFGYTF; cdr3_nt: TGTGCCAGCAGCTTATCCCAGGGAAGTTCATTTGGCTACACCTTC; v_call: TRBV7-9; clone_size: .; j_call: TRBJ1-2; d_call: .
cdr3_aa: CAWSVPVPGWGTDTQYF; cdr3_nt: TGTGCCTGGAGTGTACCGGTCCCGGGGTGGGGCACAGATACGCAGTATTTT; v_call: TRBV30; clone_size: .; j_call: TRBJ2-3; d_call: .
cdr3_aa: CASRNRTYGYTF; cdr3_nt: TGCGCCAGCAGGAACAGAACCTATGGCTACACCTTC; v_call: TRBV23-1; clone_size: .; j_call: TRBJ1-2; d_call: .
cdr3_aa: CASSRGVMNTEAFF; cdr3_nt: TGTGCCAGCAGCCGGGGGGTTATGAACACTGAAGCTTTCTTT; v_call: TRBV6-5; clone_size: .; j_call: TRBJ1-1; d_call: .
cdr3_aa: CAISEGTGVGGYTF; cdr3_nt: TGTGCCATCAGTGAGGGGACAGGGGTAGGTGGCTACACCTTC; v_call: TRBV10-3; clone_size: .; j_call: TRBJ1-2; d_call: TRBD1
cdr3_aa: CAWSVILDRGEQFF; cdr3_nt: TGTGCCTGGAGTGTAATATTGGATCGAGGTGAGCAGTTCTTC; v_call: TRBV30; clone_size: .; j_call: TRBJ2-1; d_call: .
cdr3_aa: CATSREGEGLGDEQYF; cdr3_nt: TGTGCCACCAGCAGAGAGGGAGAGGGCCTCGGCGACGAGCAGTACTTC; v_call: TRBV15; clone_size: .; j_call: TRBJ2-7; d_call: .
cdr3_aa: CASSLHRNGEKLFF; cdr3_nt: TGTGCCAGCAGTTTACACAGGAACGGGGAAAAACTGTTTTTT; v_call: TRBV7-9; clone_size: .; j_call: TRBJ1-4; d_call: .
cdr3_aa: CATGQGAGDTQYF; cdr3_nt: TGTGCCACAGGACAGGGGGCGGGAGATACGCAGTATTTT; v_call: TRBV6-9; clone_size: .; j_call: TRBJ2-3; d_call: TRBD1
cdr3_aa: CASSSRGGELWNTEAFF; cdr3_nt: TGTGCCAGCAGCTCCCGGGGGGGGGAACTCTGGAACACTGAAGCTTTCTTT; v_call: TRBV7-2; clone_size: .; j_call: TRBJ1-1; d_call: .
cdr3_aa: CASSPLAGASYNEQFF; cdr3_nt: TGTGCTAGCAGCCCTCTGGCGGGAGCTTCCTACAATGAGCAGTTCTTC; v_call: TRBV7-7; clone_size: .; j_call: TRBJ2-1; d_call: TRBD2
cdr3_aa: CASSTTGIGREKLFF; cdr3_nt: TGTGCCAGCTCGACGACAGGGATCGGCCGTGAAAAACTGTTTTTT; v_call: TRBV2; clone_size: .; j_call: TRBJ1-4; d_call: TRBD1
cdr3_aa: CAISESGTAPYGYTF; cdr3_nt: TGTGCCATCAGTGAGTCAGGGACTGCCCCCTATGGCTACACCTTC; v_call: TRBV10-3; clone_size: .; j_call: TRBJ1-2; d_call: .
cdr3_aa: CASSPVRVQETQYF; cdr3_nt: TGTGCCAGCAGCCCCGTCAGGGTCCAAGAGACCCAGTACTTC; v_call: TRBV6-5; clone_size: .; j_call: TRBJ2-5; d_call: .
cdr3_aa: CASSQYSGSEQFF; cdr3_nt: TGTGCCAGCAGCCAATATAGCGGGAGTGAGCAGTTCTTC; v_call: TRBV14; clone_size: .; j_call: TRBJ2-1; d_call: TRBD2
cdr3_aa: CASSPGTGSGNTIYF; cdr3_nt: TGTGCCAGCTCACCCGGGACAGGGTCAGGAAACACCATATATTTT; v_call: TRBV18; clone_size: .; j_call: TRBJ1-3; d_call: TRBD1
cdr3_aa: CASSGQGAAEQFF; cdr3_nt: TGTGCCAGCAGTGGACAGGGGGCTGCTGAGCAGTTCTTC; v_call: TRBV2; clone_size: .; j_call: TRBJ2-1; d_call: TRBD1
cdr3_aa: CASSPMDRGWGETQYF; cdr3_nt: TGTGCCAGCAGTCCTATGGACAGGGGATGGGGAGAGACCCAGTACTTC; v_call: TRBV27; clone_size: .; j_call: TRBJ2-5; d_call: TRBD1
cdr3_aa: CAIAGTGDEAFF; cdr3_nt: TGTGCCATCGCCGGGACAGGGGATGAAGCTTTCTTT; v_call: TRBV10-3; clone_size: .; j_call: TRBJ1-1; d_call: TRBD1
cdr3_aa: CASSYAGSALGYTF; cdr3_nt: TGTGCCAGCAGTTACGCCGGGTCGGCATTGGGCTACACCTTC; v_call: TRBV6-2/TRBV6-3; clone_size: .; j_call: TRBJ1-2; d_call: .
cdr3_aa: CASSQGTSRQISTF; cdr3_nt: TGTGCCAGCAGCCAAGGTACATCTAGGCAGATCAGTACCTTC; v_call: TRBV3-1/TRBV3-2; clone_size: .; j_call: TRBJ1-2; d_call: .
cdr3_aa: CAWIGDVDTEQFF; cdr3_nt: TGTGCCTGGATTGGAGACGTGGACACTGAGCAGTTCTTC; v_call: TRBV30; clone_size: .; j_call: TRBJ2-1; d_call: .
cdr3_aa: CASTRNLAGIYNEQFF; cdr3_nt: TGTGCCAGTACCCGTAATCTAGCGGGGATATACAATGAGCAGTTCTTC; v_call: TRBV19; clone_size: few; j_call: TRBJ2-1; d_call: TRBD2
cdr3_aa: CASSLAFAGPAQYF; cdr3_nt: TGTGCCAGCAGCTTAGCCTTCGCTGGTCCGGCCCAGTACTTC; v_call: TRBV11-2; clone_size: .; j_call: TRBJ2-5; d_call: .
cdr3_aa: CASSPSAYEQFF; cdr3_nt: TGTGCCAGCAGCCCGAGTGCCTATGAGCAGTTCTTC; v_call: TRBV7-8; clone_size: once; j_call: TRBJ2-1; d_call: .
cdr3_aa: CASSPGLAGGEQFF; cdr3_nt: TGTGCCAGCAGCCCGGGACTAGCGGGGGGGGAGCAGTTCTTC; v_call: TRBV3-1/TRBV3-2; clone_size: .; j_call: TRBJ2-1; d_call: TRBD2
cdr3_aa: CASSPTGTAGGYTF; cdr3_nt: TGTGCCAGCAGTCCCACCGGGACCGCGGGGGGCTACACCTTC; v_call: TRBV6-5; clone_size: .; j_call: TRBJ1-2; d_call: .
cdr3_aa: CASSLAGTTGGYTF; cdr3_nt: TGTGCCAGCAGCCTAGCGGGGACTACTGGTGGCTACACCTTC; v_call: TRBV3-1/TRBV3-2; clone_size: once; j_call: TRBJ1-2; d_call: .
cdr3_aa: CASSGLAGGPGETQYF; cdr3_nt: TGTGCCAGCAGCGGGTTAGCGGGAGGGCCGGGGGAGACCCAGTACTTC; v_call: TRBV7-2; clone_size: .; j_call: TRBJ2-5; d_call: TRBD2